Following are 13 T cell receptor beta chains from one sample sequenced in a study of blood T cell repertoires in COVID-19. Sequencing was performed with immunoSEQ multiplex PCR; in TCRdb, only in-frame clones are kept and a portion is missing. Of around 310,000 clones listed, 88% are singletons. Sequencing was done on a sample of PBMCs or T cells enriched from blood (not recorded which). These receptors were collected from a man younger than 40 who had recovered from COVID-19.

CDR3: CASSSTGNNQPQHF. CDR3 DNA: TGTGCCAGCAGCTCGACAGGGAACAATCAGCCCCAGCATTTT. This chain links TRBV7-9 with TRBJ1-5, with TRBD1 identical over 7 bases. J gave up 3 bases and V 4 bases, and 3 bases lay outside the gene matches. The CDR3 is 14 residues long. Germline lookup yields CDR1 SEHNR and CDR2 FQNEAQ (reference sequence). The variable domain in full, completed from reference TRBV7-9 and TRBJ1-5, reads DTGVSQNPRHKITKRGQNVTFRCDPISEHNRLYWYRQTLGQGPEFLTYFQNEAQLEKSRLLSDRFSAERPKGSFSTLEIQRTEQGDSAMYLCASSSTGNNQPQHFGDGTRLSIL.

The chain links TRBV7-9 to TRBJ2-7, with 7 nucleotides matching TRBD2. Germline CDR1 reads SEHNR; CDR2 reads FQNEAQ (reference sequence). The CDR3 is 14 amino acids. Trimming cost V 5 bases and J 3 bases; bases outside gene matches: 7. The CDR3 sequence: CASSPERGVYEQYF. The CDR3 DNA is TGTGCCAGCAGCCCTGAACGGGGGGTCTACGAGCAGTACTTC.

This sequence joins TRBV11-3 and TRBJ1-3; D is ambiguous. This CDR3 is 13 amino acids long. V was cut by 5 bases and J by 0 bases, with 5 bases left in between. CDR1 and CDR2 (germline): SGHNT, YENEEA. DNA of the CDR3: TGTGCCAGCAGCCGCGGCTCTGGAAACACCATATATTTT. Translated: CASSRGSGNTIYF.

The CDR3 DNA reads TGTGCCAGCAGCCGCCCCGGGACAGGTAATGAAGCTTTCTTT. Amino acids: CASSRPGTGNEAFF. The chain joins TRBV11-1 to TRBJ1-1; TRBD1 aligns across 8 bases. The germline CDR1 and CDR2 sequences are SGHAT and FQDESV (reference sequence). V gave up 5 bases and J gave up 7 bases; unmatched junction bases: 9. The CDR3 totals 14 residues.

This sequence joins TRBV28 and TRBJ2-4, with a weak D call TRBD1 (6 bases). With 5 bases removed from V and 0 bases from J, the gap between germline ends came to 17 bases. Germline lookup yields CDR1 MDHEN and CDR2 SYDVKM. This CDR3 is 17 amino acids long. The DNA for the CDR3 is TGTGCCAGCAGTGGAAGCCCAGGGGCCCTAGCCAAAAACATTCAGTACTTC. Amino acid sequence: CASSGSPGALAKNIQYF.

The rearrangement links TRBV28 to TRBJ1-2, with D possibly TRBD1 on 6 matching bases. V was clipped by 4 bases and J by 3 bases, with 18 bases between them. The CDR3 is 16 amino acids. Per germline, CDR1 MDHEN and CDR2 SYDVKM. CDR3 loop: CASSSPGVSGHYGYTF. The CDR3 bases are TGTGCCAGCAGTTCCCCAGGGGTTTCTGGGCACTATGGCTACACCTTC.

This clone has just a few counts. V gene TRBV6-1 combines with J gene TRBJ1-2, with a weak D call TRBD1 (6 bases). The CDR3 extends over 14 amino acids. CDR1 and CDR2 (germline): MNHNS, SASEGT. V shed 1 base and J shed 3 bases, with 9 bases lying between them. CDR3 DNA sequence: TGTGCCAGCAGTGAAGTAGGGGGGGACTATGGCTACACCTTC. It encodes CASSEVGGDYGYTF.

This rearrangement joins TRBV11-2 to TRBJ1-1; 8 bases are shared with TRBD1. The CDR3 extends over 15 amino acids. The germline V gene has CDR1 SGHAT and CDR2 FQNNGV. With V trimmed by 7 bases and J by 5 bases, 12 bases remained unmatched. CDR3 DNA: TGTGCCAGCACGGGACAGGCCCTGAGAGCGACTGAAGCTTTCTTT. Amino acid sequence: CASTGQALRATEAFF.

The chain is built from TRBV11-1 and TRBJ1-6, with TRBD1 matching 7 bases. This CDR3 has 15 amino acids. V was clipped by 5 bases and J by 7 bases; unmatched bases: 8. CDR1 SGHAT and CDR2 FQDESV come from the germline V gene (reference sequence). This chain's CDR3 is CASSKVTGQNSPLHF. The DNA of the CDR3 is TGTGCCAGCAGCAAAGTGACAGGGCAAAATTCACCCCTCCACTTT.

This sequence joins TRBV6-1 and TRBJ2-3; D unresolved. The CDR3 length is 12 residues. CDR1 and CDR2 (germline): MNHNS, SASEGT. V lost 2 bases, J lost 6 bases, and 6 bases lay in between. The CDR3 spells CASSEIEDTQYF. CDR3 bases: TGTGCCAGCAGTGAAATCGAGGATACGCAGTATTTT.

The CDR3 is CASKLRGFDQPQHF. Written as DNA, the CDR3 is TGTGCCAGCAAGCTTAGGGGGTTTGATCAGCCCCAGCATTTT. The genes are TRBV5-6 and TRBJ1-5; weak D call: TRBD1 (6 bases). Germline V CDR1 and CDR2: SGHDT, YYEEEE. The V and J ends lost 6 bases and 5 bases respectively, with 15 bases between them. CDR3 length: 14 residues.

The chain uses TRBV5-1 and TRBJ2-5, with a possible D match to TRBD1 (6 bases). V was shortened by 4 bases and J by 5 bases, with 15 bases between the two germline ends. CDR1 and CDR2 (germline): SGHRS, YFSETQ. The CDR3 sequence is 14 residues long. CDR3 sequence reads: CASSSGQIGETQYF. The CDR3 DNA sequence: TGCGCCAGCAGCAGCGGACAGATCGGGGAGACCCAGTACTTC. The full variable domain, with the rest looked up from reference TRBV5-1 and TRBJ2-5, is KAGVTQTPRYLIKTRGQQVTLSCSPISGHRSVSWYQQTPGQGLQFLFEYFSETQRNKGNFPGRFSGRQFSNSRSEMNVSTLELGDSALYLCASSSGQIGETQYFGPGTRLLVL.

This clone was found a few times. The sample contains more than one DNA sequence encoding this CDR3. The rearrangement links TRBV6-5 to TRBJ1-3; D is possibly TRBD1 (6 bases). This CDR3 has 16 residues. V lost 2 bases and J 1 base, leaving 12 bases between the germline ends. Germline V gene sequence: CDR1 MNHEY, CDR2 SVGAGI. The CDR3 spells CASSYGRGRSGNTIYF. Written as DNA, the CDR3 is TGTGCCAGCAGTTACGGGAGGGGGAGGTCTGGAAACACCATATATTTT.